This record looks at one TCR beta chain sequence and its context. This specimen comes from a study of blood T cell repertoires in COVID-19. About the research overall: The study drew acute and convalescent COVID-19 samples from the United States, Italy and Spain.

Germline V CDR1 and CDR2: GTSNPN, SVGIG (reference sequence). V shed 5 bases and J shed 3 bases, with 20 bases lying between them. The CDR3 contains 17 residues. Authors' processing steps: Reference gene primer amplification in the assay estimated nucleated cell counts. Data came from immunoSEQ multiplex PCR; TCRdb stores just in-frame clones and leaves some out. The V and J calls and clone size were taken over from that table, and D and trimming were inferred from the DNA. The repertoire holds about 310,000 clones, 70% to 90% seen once, with under 2.5% in the top ten. This receptor was obtained from a young man who had recovered from COVID-19. The specimen sequenced was PBMCs or T cells enriched from blood (not recorded which). The rearrangement uses TRBV30 and TRBJ2-6; TRBD2 is a possible D gene (6 bases). In DNA, the CDR3 is TGTGCCTGGCTACTCTGGCCAGGGCGGGGTGGGGCCAACGTCCTGACTTTC. It is translated as CAWLLWPGRGGANVLTF.